This T cell receptor (beta chain) was captured in a study of response to subunit inactivated influenza vaccine. Overall study findings and caveats: Few new T cells, the authors suggested, are recruited by each seasonal influenza vaccination.

To note about this clonotype: The target antigen is unknown.

One entry per CDR3 protein results from TCRdb running MiXCR on the RT-PCR reads. Found here are around 790,000 distinct CDR3 sequences, about 20% of them singletons; the top ten hold roughly a tenth. Germline V gene data show CDR1 as MGHRA and CDR2 as YSYEKL. With 0 bases clipped from V and 6 bases from J, the junction kept 5 bases outside the gene matches. This CDR3 region has 15 residues. This TCR was sampled from a man in his fifties who received an inactivated influenza vaccine. The chain recombines TRBV4-1 with TRBJ2-1, with 7 bases identical to TRBD1. The sequences come from PBMCs from blood, collected more than 4 days after vaccination. In DNA form, the CDR3 reads TGCGCCAGCAGCCAAGAAGGGGGCAGGGGCAATGAGCAGTTCTTC. This encodes CASSQEGGRGNEQFF.